A single sample gave rise to the 11 T cell receptor beta chains below, sequenced in a study of regulatory T cells in long-lasting Graves disease. Sample time point: persistent/refractory GD, antithyroid drugs over 5 years with positive TRAb. Following extraction of RNA from PBMCs, that RNA was used to make the TCR library. With iRepertoire HTBI primers and Arm-PCR of CDR3 regions, TCR beta libraries were built. TCRdb reprocessed the multiplex PCR reads via MiXCR and lists one record per CDR3 protein. This sample yields about 660,000 distinct CDR3 sequences, of which about 30% are seen a single time; roughly 41% belongs to the top ten. The specimen was peripheral blood mononuclear cells (PBMCs), collected when the disease was refractory, from a patient treated with antithyroid drugs. These receptors were obtained from a female donor with Graves disease.

The chain uses TRBV20-1 and TRBJ1-4; the D gene is possibly TRBD1 (5 bases). The ends were cut back, 6 bases at V and 4 bases at J, with 18 bases in the middle. The CDR3 loop spans 15 amino acids. Germline V lookup: CDR1 DFQATT, CDR2 SNEGSKA (reference sequence). DNA of the CDR3: TGCAGTGCCGTGGGACCCGGCCCATTTAATGAAAAACTGTTTTTT. Residues: CSAVGPGPFNEKLFF.

The chain employs TRBV30 and TRBJ1-1, with 9 bases fitting TRBD1. Germline assignment: CDR1 GTSNPN and CDR2 SVGIG (reference sequence). This CDR3 has 14 residues. With 1 base clipped from V and 5 bases from J, the junction kept 5 bases outside the gene matches. The CDR3 loop reads CAWSAADRGTEAFF. DNA for the CDR3: TGTGCCTGGAGTGCCGCGGACAGGGGAACTGAAGCTTTCTTT.

The chain recombines TRBV11-2 with TRBJ1-2; TRBD1 agrees at 12 bases. Per germline, CDR1 SGHAT and CDR2 FQNNGV. The V gene end was trimmed by 5 bases and the J gene end by 3 bases; junction bases not matched to a gene: 7. The CDR3 sequence is 16 residues long. CDR3 residues: CASSPGQGAFDYGYTF. Here the CDR3 DNA reads TGTGCCAGCAGCCCGGGACAGGGGGCTTTCGACTATGGCTACACCTTC. Variable domain in full (rest from reference TRBV11-2 and TRBJ1-2): EAGVAQSPRYKIIEKRQSVAFWCNPISGHATLYWYQQILGQGPKLLIQFQNNGVVDDSQLPKDRFSAERLKGVDSTLKIQPAKLEDSAVYLCASSPGQGAFDYGYTFGSGTRLTVV.

This chain joins TRBV5-4 and TRBJ1-1; a possible D gene is TRBD1 (6 bases). Trimming took 4 bases from V and 5 from J, leaving 21 bases between them. CDR1 is SGHNT and CDR2 is YYREEE in the germline V gene (reference sequence). The CDR3 consists of 16 residues. The CDR3 nucleotides are TGTGCCAGCAGCGGATCCTGGGGGCGCACAGGGACTGAAGCTTTCTTT. Protein product: CASSGSWGRTGTEAFF.

This clonotype occurred many times. V and J are TRBV28 and TRBJ1-5, with 9 positions matching TRBD1. Germline trimming cut 5 bases from V and 4 bases from J; bases unmatched to any gene: 9. Germline V lookup: CDR1 MDHEN, CDR2 SYDVKM. The length of the CDR3 is 16 residues. CDR3 DNA: TGTGCCAGCAGTCCAGATACAGGGGGCGAGAATCAGCCCCAGCATTTT. It encodes CASSPDTGGENQPQHF.

The sample holds many counts of this clonotype. The chain has TRBV2 and TRBJ1-1, with a tentative D call TRBD1 (5 bases). The CDR3 is made up of 15 amino acids. The V end was cut by 6 bases, the J end by 2 bases, with 16 bases between. The V gene's germline CDR1 is SNHLY and CDR2 FYNNEI. CDR3 in amino acids: CASRNDGTANTEAFF. CDR3 in DNA: TGTGCCAGCAGGAACGACGGGACGGCTAACACTGAAGCTTTCTTT.

The J gene is TRBJ2-7, the V gene TRBV20-1, with D possibly matching TRBD1 (6 bases). With 7 bases removed from V and 6 bases from J, the gap between germline ends came to 16 bases. The length of the CDR3 is 12 residues. Germline values: CDR1 DFQATT, CDR2 SNEGSKA (reference sequence). The CDR3 reads CSGILQGGEQYF. The CDR3 bases are TGCAGTGGGATACTACAGGGTGGCGAGCAGTACTTC.

J is TRBJ1-4 and V is TRBV29-1, with D maybe TRBD1 (5 bases). The CDR3 covers 16 residues. Germline CDR1 is SQVTM and CDR2 is ANQGSEA. V lost 0 bases and J lost 0, with 11 bases in between. This CDR3 reads CSVEEKRGATNEKLFF. The CDR3 nucleotides read TGCAGCGTTGAAGAGAAGAGGGGAGCAACTAATGAAAAACTGTTTTTT.

V and J are TRBV29-1 and TRBJ1-2, with a possible D match to TRBD1 (5 bases). The V end lost 7 bases, the J end lost 1 base, and 16 bases lay between the germline ends. Per the germline V gene, CDR1 is SQVTM and CDR2 is ANQGSEA. The CDR3 sequence is 14 residues long. The CDR3 reads CSARRFQGNYGYTF. CDR3 bases: TGCAGCGCCCGGAGGTTCCAGGGTAACTATGGCTACACCTTC.

This clonotype came up many times. V usage is TRBV12-3 or TRBV12-4 and J usage is TRBJ2-6; no clear D gene. Trimming left V 2 bases short and J 2 bases short, with 7 bases between. The CDR3 length is 15 residues. The CDR3 bases are TGTGCCAGCAGTTTATGGAAGACTGGGGCCAACGTCCTGACTTTC. It is translated as CASSLWKTGANVLTF.

The V call is TRBV6-2 or TRBV6-3, the J call TRBJ1-5; unclear D gene. V gave up 0 bases and J gave up 5 bases, with 8 bases separating them. The CDR3 has 14 amino acids. Germline loops: CDR1 MNHEY, CDR2 SVGEGT. The CDR3 loop is CASSYSLGDQPQHF. As DNA, the CDR3 is TGTGCCAGCAGTTACTCGCTTGGGGATCAGCCCCAGCATTTT.